These 30 T cell receptor beta chains came from one sample sequenced in a study of OX40 agonist ivuxolimab in advanced cancers. This table comes from immunoSEQ multiplex PCR, and its TCRdb copy is limited to in-frame clones, with some not included. The sample contains 60,000 to 75,000 clones, around 90% of which appear only once. Sequenced here: CD4+ or CD8+ T cells sorted from blood, sampled in a trial of the OX40 agonist ivuxolimab. Every receptor here comes from an adult with an advanced solid tumor such as melanoma, head and neck, liver or kidney cancer.

This clone was counted a single time. The chain carries TRBV7-9 and TRBJ1-1; D is unclear. The CDR3 consists of 13 residues. V was clipped by 5 bases and J by 1 base, with 8 bases between them. Germline V gene lookup returns CDR1 SEHNR and CDR2 FQNEAQ (reference sequence). This CDR3 is CASSLTPNTEAFF. CDR3 in DNA: TGTGCCAGCAGCCTGACCCCGAACACTGAAGCTTTCTTT. Drawing the rest from reference TRBV7-9 and TRBJ1-1, the complete variable domain is DTGVSQNPRHKITKRGQNVTFRCDPISEHNRLYWYRQTLGQGPEFLTYFQNEAQLEKSRLLSDRFSAERPKGSFSTLEIQRTEQGDSAMYLCASSLTPNTEAFFGQGTRLTVV.

The chain combines TRBV7-9 with TRBJ2-7, with D unresolved. This CDR3 is built from 14 residues. Per germline, CDR1 SEHNR and CDR2 FQNEAQ (reference sequence). The V and J ends lost 1 base and 1 base respectively, with 8 bases between them. The CDR3, as DNA: TGTGCCAGCAGCTTAGGCGCTCAGTCCTACGAGCAGTACTTC. Translated: CASSLGAQSYEQYF. Using reference TRBV7-9 and TRBJ2-7 for the parts outside the CDR3, the full variable domain is DTGVSQNPRHKITKRGQNVTFRCDPISEHNRLYWYRQTLGQGPEFLTYFQNEAQLEKSRLLSDRFSAERPKGSFSTLEIQRTEQGDSAMYLCASSLGAQSYEQYFGPGTRLTVT.

The chain links TRBV30 to TRBJ1-1; D is undetermined. The V gene lost 0 bases and the J gene lost 0 bases, with 8 bases spanning the gap. Germline assignment: CDR1 GTSNPN and CDR2 SVGIG (reference sequence). This CDR3 has 14 residues. The CDR3, as DNA: TGTGCCTGGAGTGTTGGGCTCATGAACACTGAAGCTTTCTTT. As protein: CAWSVGLMNTEAFF.

The chain carries TRBV12-5 and TRBJ2-3; D remains unclear. Germline loops: CDR1 LGHNT, CDR2 FRNRAP. The CDR3 runs 16 residues. Trimming shortened V by 1 base and J by 0 bases, and 11 bases separated the two germline ends. CDR3 sequence (DNA): TGTGCTAGTGGTTTGGGTTTACTACAGAGCACAGATACGCAGTATTTT. This codes for CASGLGLLQSTDTQYF.

CDR3 protein: CASSKAGTGTTYEQYF. DNA of the CDR3: TGTGCCAGCAGCAAAGCCGGGACAGGAACTACCTACGAGCAGTACTTC. The genes are TRBV21-1 and TRBJ2-7; TRBD1 reflects the table's D call only, with no check against the DNA. TRBV21-1 is recorded as a pseudogene. The CDR3 contains 16 residues.

This chain connects TRBV7-9 to TRBJ1-1; D unresolved. Germline CDR1 and CDR2: SEHNR and FQNEAQ (reference sequence). CDR3 length: 15 amino acids. Trimming removed 0 bases from V and 2 bases from J, with 10 bases in between. CDR3 amino acids: CASSLAAGRNTEAFF. The CDR3 nucleotides are TGTGCCAGCAGCTTAGCGGCAGGCCGTAACACTGAAGCTTTCTTT.

The chain joins TRBV6-5 to TRBJ1-5; 7 bases line up with TRBD1. This CDR3 comprises 14 residues. The ends lost 6 bases at V and 5 bases at J; junction bases unmatched: 7. The germline gives CDR1 MNHEY, CDR2 SVGAGI. CDR3 in amino acids: CASRSTGWDQPQHF. In DNA form, the CDR3 reads TGTGCCAGCAGGTCGACAGGGTGGGATCAGCCCCAGCATTTT.

The V and J genes are TRBV5-4 and TRBJ2-7, with 9 nucleotides matching TRBD2. This CDR3 spans 15 amino acids. Germline loops: CDR1 SGHNT, CDR2 YYREEE (reference sequence). The junction had 6 bases not matched to a gene; V was cut back by 5 bases and J by 0 bases. CDR3 sequence: CASRNLAGSSYEQYF. In DNA, the CDR3 is TGTGCCAGCAGGAACCTAGCGGGGAGCTCCTACGAGCAGTACTTC.

The V gene is TRBV27, the J gene TRBJ1-2; 10 nucleotides line up with TRBD1. The CDR3 has 15 amino acids. Germline V lookup: CDR1 MNHEY, CDR2 SMNVEV (reference sequence). The V segment lost 6 bases and the J segment 7 bases; nucleotides outside the gene matches: 11. CDR3 bases: TGTGCCAGCAGGCCCGGACAGGGGGGGTCCGGTGGCTACACCTTC. Its translation: CASRPGQGGSGGYTF.

The chain carries TRBV10-3 and TRBJ1-1, with TRBD1 matching 7 bases. The CDR3 is 15 amino acids. The trim removed 6 bases at V and 0 bases at J, leaving 7 bases unmatched. Germline values: CDR1 ENHRY, CDR2 SYGVKD. CDR3 coding DNA: TGTGCCATCAGCAGGGGGGAGGGGATGAACACTGAAGCTTTCTTT. It is translated as CAISRGEGMNTEAFF.

The chain has TRBV29-1 and TRBJ2-3; 8 bases align to TRBD1. Per germline, CDR1 SQVTM and CDR2 ANQGSEA. The CDR3 sequence is 14 residues long. V trimming: 7 bases; J trimming: 3 bases; junction bases outside the gene matches: 9. The CDR3 sequence: CSAYGRDRTDTQYF. CDR3 in DNA: TGCAGCGCTTACGGTCGGGACAGGACAGATACGCAGTATTTT.

The J gene is TRBJ2-5, the V gene TRBV30; perhaps D is TRBD1 or TRBD2 (5 bases each). The V end lost 2 bases, the J end lost 4 bases, and 17 bases lay between the germline ends. The CDR3 consists of 15 residues. Germline V gene lookup returns CDR1 GTSNPN and CDR2 SVGIG (reference sequence). CDR3 protein: CAWSTGGGVGETQYF. The CDR3 DNA sequence: TGTGCCTGGAGTACAGGTGGGGGTGTAGGAGAGACCCAGTACTTC.

V usage is TRBV27 and J usage is TRBJ1-5; 8 nucleotides agree with TRBD1. The J segment lost 6 bases and the V segment lost 3 bases, leaving 1 base of the junction unmatched. Germline-derived CDR1 and CDR2 are MNHEY and SMNVEV (reference sequence). This CDR3 is 13 amino acids long. CDR3 DNA sequence: TGTGCCAGCAGTTTGACAGGGGTTCAGCCCCAGCATTTT. Residues: CASSLTGVQPQHF.

The genes are TRBV14 and TRBJ1-1; a possible D gene is TRBD1 (5 bases). The CDR3 consists of 17 residues. The ends were cut back, 0 bases at V and 0 bases at J, with 14 bases in the middle. Looked up from germline, CDR1 is SGHDN and CDR2 is FVKESK. The CDR3 sequence is CASSQEGQGSVNTEAFF. CDR3 DNA sequence: TGTGCCAGCAGCCAAGAGGGCCAGGGATCGGTGAACACTGAAGCTTTCTTT.

This clone was recorded once. The chain links TRBV15 to TRBJ1-1; 8 bases are shared with TRBD1. The CDR3 is 14 residues long. CDR1 and CDR2 from the germline V gene are LNHNV and YYDKDF (reference sequence). With 2 bases clipped from V and 4 bases from J, the junction kept 3 bases outside the gene matches. Here the CDR3 reads CATSRPDRGTEAFF. The CDR3 DNA sequence: TGTGCCACCAGCAGACCAGACAGGGGCACTGAAGCTTTCTTT.

The chain joins TRBV4-1 to TRBJ2-7; perhaps TRBD1 as D (6 bases). V dropped 0 bases and J dropped 2 bases, with 14 bases sitting between them. Per the germline V gene, CDR1 is MGHRA and CDR2 is YSYEKL. There are 16 residues in the CDR3. The CDR3, as DNA: TGCGCCAGCAGCCAAGAGACAGGCCACCCTACCTACGAGCAGTACTTC. Its protein is CASSQETGHPTYEQYF.

V and J are TRBV19 and TRBJ2-3, with TRBD2 matching over 10 bases. J gave up 6 bases and V 4 bases, and 10 bases lay outside the gene matches. CDR3 length equals 16 residues. Germline-derived CDR1 and CDR2 are LNHDA and SQIVND (reference sequence). CDR3 protein: CASSSGTSVGADTQYF. The CDR3 coding sequence is TGTGCCAGTAGTAGCGGGACTAGCGTCGGCGCGGATACGCAGTATTTT.

V is TRBV19 and J is TRBJ1-5; D may be TRBD1 (6 bases). The ends were cut back, 3 bases at V and 2 bases at J, with 14 bases in the middle. The germline gives CDR1 LNHDA, CDR2 SQIVND (reference sequence). CDR3 length equals 16 residues. The CDR3 is CASSILTGGRNQPQHF. Here the CDR3 DNA reads TGTGCCAGTAGTATCCTCACCGGGGGCCGCAATCAGCCCCAGCATTTT.

The rearrangement joins TRBV6-5 to TRBJ1-2; perhaps TRBD1 as D (5 bases). Deletions cut 5 bases from V and 1 base from J, with 11 bases between. From germline, CDR1 is MNHEY and CDR2 SVGAGI. This CDR3 has 14 residues. CDR3 in DNA: TGTGCCAGCAGTCCCGGGGGGGGTAACTATGGCTACACCTTC. Amino acids: CASSPGGGNYGYTF.

The chain has TRBV5-4 and TRBJ2-5, with D maybe TRBD2 (6 bases). CDR3 length equals 13 residues. V was cut by 6 bases and J by 11 bases, with 20 bases left in between. CDR1 is SGHNT and CDR2 is YYREEE in the germline V gene (reference sequence). The CDR3 region has the DNA TGTGCCAGCACCCAAGGCCTACGCGGGGAGCAGTACTTC. Translating it yields CASTQGLRGEQYF.

This chain links TRBV16 with TRBJ1-5; maybe TRBD1 (5 bases). The germline V gene has CDR1 KGHSY and CDR2 FQNENV. The CDR3 runs to 19 residues. Trimming left V 0 bases short and J 2 bases short, with 20 bases between. CDR3 sequence reads: CASSQSWGGRQKGNQPQHF. The CDR3 nucleotides read TGTGCCAGCAGCCAATCGTGGGGGGGAAGGCAGAAGGGCAATCAGCCCCAGCATTTT.

The V and J genes are TRBV2 and TRBJ1-6; tentative D call: TRBD1 (6 bases). The CDR3 has 16 residues. V lost 5 bases, J lost 9 bases, and 20 bases lay in between. In germline, CDR1 is SNHLY, CDR2 FYNNEI. In DNA, the CDR3 is TGTGCCAGCAGTCCAGGGGCCCGGGACCCTGGTTCACCCCTCCACTTT. Translation gives CASSPGARDPGSPLHF.

In this sample, this clone turned up once. The rearrangement links TRBV14 to TRBJ2-5; 13 positions match TRBD2. The V and J ends lost 5 bases and 4 bases, in that order; junction bases with no gene match: 7. Germline CDR1 is SGHDN and CDR2 is FVKESK. The CDR3 totals 16 residues. CDR3 sequence (DNA): TGTGCCAGCAGCGGCGGACTAGCGGGAGCGAGAGAGACCCAGTACTTC. Its protein is CASSGGLAGARETQYF.

V is TRBV7-3 and J is TRBJ2-3; D may be TRBD1 (6 bases). Trimming left V 5 bases short and J 9 bases short, with 12 bases between. This CDR3 is 12 amino acids long. Germline loops: CDR1 SGHTA, CDR2 FQGTGA. CDR3 residues: CASSQPGQTQYF. The CDR3 DNA reads TGTGCCAGCAGCCAACCGGGACAAACGCAGTATTTT.

The V call is TRBV4-3, the J call TRBJ1-2; tentative D call: TRBD1 (6 bases). V lost 1 base and J 3 bases, leaving 12 bases between the germline ends. Per the germline V gene, CDR1 is LGHNA and CDR2 is YSLEER. The CDR3 is made up of 15 amino acids. The CDR3 here is CASSQGYRAHYGYTF. CDR3 nucleotides: TGCGCCAGCAGCCAAGGGTACAGGGCCCACTATGGCTACACCTTC.

Only one count was recorded for this clone. The V call is TRBV9, the J call TRBJ2-3; possibly TRBD2 for D (5 bases). The V and J ends lost 6 bases and 1 base respectively, with 9 bases between them. CDR1 is SGDLS, CDR2 YYNGEE, per germline. This CDR3 is 13 amino acids long. The CDR3 DNA sequence: TGTGCCAGCAACCCGAGGGGCACAGATACGCAGTATTTT. It translates to CASNPRGTDTQYF.

This clone has just one count. V usage is TRBV29-1 and J usage is TRBJ1-1, with D possibly matching TRBD1 (5 bases). Germline V gene sequence: CDR1 SQVTM, CDR2 ANQGSEA. The V end lost 0 bases, the J end lost 1 base, and 6 bases lay between the germline ends. This CDR3 is 13 amino acids long. In DNA, the CDR3 is TGCAGCGTTGAAGAGGGGGGGAACACTGAAGCTTTCTTT. As protein: CSVEEGGNTEAFF.

The genes are TRBV19 and TRBJ2-5; tentative D call: TRBD1 (6 bases). Deletions cut 3 bases from V and 1 base from J, with 12 bases between. Germline assignment: CDR1 LNHDA and CDR2 SQIVND (reference sequence). The CDR3 loop spans 15 amino acids. The CDR3 DNA is TGTGCCAGTAGTATGTGGGTACAGGGCCAAGAGACCCAGTACTTC. It translates to CASSMWVQGQETQYF.

The V call is TRBV15, the J call TRBJ2-5; D gene ambiguous. Germline assignment: CDR1 LNHNV and CDR2 YYDKDF (reference sequence). The CDR3 totals 15 residues. The V gene lost 0 bases and the J gene lost 2 bases, with 10 bases spanning the gap. The CDR3, as DNA: TGTGCCACCAGCAGAGATGGATCAGTTCAAGAGACCCAGTACTTC. Translated, it gives CATSRDGSVQETQYF.

This clone appeared a single time. The same CDR3 can be traced to other DNA sequences in this sample. CDR3: CASSLTGQGIYEQYF. The CDR3 bases are TGTGCCAGCAGCTTAACGGGACAGGGGATCTACGAGCAGTACTTC. The chain combines TRBV11-2 with TRBJ2-7, with 10 bases matching TRBD1. Germline trimming cut 2 bases from V and 3 bases from J; bases unmatched to any gene: 4. This CDR3 has 15 residues. From germline, CDR1 is SGHAT and CDR2 FQNNGV.